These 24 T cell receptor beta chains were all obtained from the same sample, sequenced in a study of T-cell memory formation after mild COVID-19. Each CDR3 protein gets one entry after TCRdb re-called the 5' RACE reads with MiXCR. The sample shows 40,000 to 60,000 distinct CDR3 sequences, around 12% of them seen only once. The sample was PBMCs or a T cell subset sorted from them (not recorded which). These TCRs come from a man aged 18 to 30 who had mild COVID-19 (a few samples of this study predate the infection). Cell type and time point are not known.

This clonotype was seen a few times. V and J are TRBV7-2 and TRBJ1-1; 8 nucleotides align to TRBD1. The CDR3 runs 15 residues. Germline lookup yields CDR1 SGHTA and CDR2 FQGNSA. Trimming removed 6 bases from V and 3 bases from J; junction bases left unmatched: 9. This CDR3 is CASRTFQGADTEAFF. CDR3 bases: TGTGCCAGCAGGACCTTCCAGGGGGCGGACACTGAAGCTTTCTTT. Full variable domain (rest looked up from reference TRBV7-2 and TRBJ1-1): GAGVSQSPSNKVTEKGKDVELRCDPISGHTALYWYRQSLGQGLEFLIYFQGNSAPDKSGLPSDRFSAERTGGSVSTLTIQRTQQEDSAVYLCASRTFQGADTEAFFGQGTRLTVV.

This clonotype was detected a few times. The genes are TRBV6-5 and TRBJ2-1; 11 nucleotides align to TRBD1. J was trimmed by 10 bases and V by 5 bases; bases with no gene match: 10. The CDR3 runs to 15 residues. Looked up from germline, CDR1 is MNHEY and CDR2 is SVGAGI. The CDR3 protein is CASSHFGQGAGEQFF. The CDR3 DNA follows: TGTGCCAGCAGTCATTTCGGACAGGGGGCAGGGGAGCAGTTCTTC.

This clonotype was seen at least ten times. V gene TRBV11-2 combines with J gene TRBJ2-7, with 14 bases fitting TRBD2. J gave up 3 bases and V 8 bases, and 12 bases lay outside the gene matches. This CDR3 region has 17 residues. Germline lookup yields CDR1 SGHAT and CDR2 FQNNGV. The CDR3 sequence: CASGLAGGRSDYYEQYF. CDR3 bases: TGTGCCAGCGGACTAGCGGGGGGCCGAAGTGATTACTACGAGCAGTACTTC.

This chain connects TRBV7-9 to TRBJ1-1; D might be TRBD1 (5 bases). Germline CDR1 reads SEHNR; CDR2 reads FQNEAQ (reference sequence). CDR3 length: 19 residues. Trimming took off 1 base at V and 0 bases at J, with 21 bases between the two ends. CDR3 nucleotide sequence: TGTGCCAGCAGCTTAGTAGGCCTTTCGAGGGACCGAGTGAACACTGAAGCTTTCTTT. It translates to CASSLVGLSRDRVNTEAFF.

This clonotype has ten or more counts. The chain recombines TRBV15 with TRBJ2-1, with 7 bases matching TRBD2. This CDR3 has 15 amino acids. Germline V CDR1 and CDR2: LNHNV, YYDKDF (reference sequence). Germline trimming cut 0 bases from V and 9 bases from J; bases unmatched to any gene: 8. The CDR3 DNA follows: TGTGCCACCAGCAGAGACTCCGCAGCGGGGTTTGAGCAGTTCTTC. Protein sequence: CATSRDSAAGFEQFF.

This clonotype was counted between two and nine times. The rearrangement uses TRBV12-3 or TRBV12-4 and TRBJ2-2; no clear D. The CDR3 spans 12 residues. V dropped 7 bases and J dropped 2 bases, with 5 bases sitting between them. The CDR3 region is CASTPNTGELFF. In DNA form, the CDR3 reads TGTGCCAGCACCCCCAACACCGGGGAGCTGTTTTTT.

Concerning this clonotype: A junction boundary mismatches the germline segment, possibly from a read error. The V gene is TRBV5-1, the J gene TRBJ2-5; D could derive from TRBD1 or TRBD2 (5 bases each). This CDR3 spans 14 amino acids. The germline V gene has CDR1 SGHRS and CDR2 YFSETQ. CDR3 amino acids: CASILVGPGETQYF. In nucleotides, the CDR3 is TGCGCCAGCATCTTGGTGGGGCCGGGGGAGACCCAGTACTTC.

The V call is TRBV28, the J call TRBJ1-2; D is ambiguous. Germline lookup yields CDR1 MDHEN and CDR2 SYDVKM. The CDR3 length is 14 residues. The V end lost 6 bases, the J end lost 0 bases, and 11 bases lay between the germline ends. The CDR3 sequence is CASSPLGSNYGYTF. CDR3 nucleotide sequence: TGTGCCAGCAGCCCGCTGGGGTCTAACTATGGCTACACCTTC.

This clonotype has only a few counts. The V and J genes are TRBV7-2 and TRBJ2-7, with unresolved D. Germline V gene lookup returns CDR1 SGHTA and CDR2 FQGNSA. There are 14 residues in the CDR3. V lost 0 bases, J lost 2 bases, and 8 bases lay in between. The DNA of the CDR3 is TGTGCCAGCAGCTTAGCGTGGCAGACCTACGAGCAGTACTTC. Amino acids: CASSLAWQTYEQYF.

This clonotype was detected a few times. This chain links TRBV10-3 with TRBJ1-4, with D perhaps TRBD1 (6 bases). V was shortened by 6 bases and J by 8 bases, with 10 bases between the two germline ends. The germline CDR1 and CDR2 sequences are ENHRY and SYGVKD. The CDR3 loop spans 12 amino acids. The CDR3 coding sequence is TGTGCCATCAGGGACAGAGGGGAAAAACTGTTTTTT. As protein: CAIRDRGEKLFF.

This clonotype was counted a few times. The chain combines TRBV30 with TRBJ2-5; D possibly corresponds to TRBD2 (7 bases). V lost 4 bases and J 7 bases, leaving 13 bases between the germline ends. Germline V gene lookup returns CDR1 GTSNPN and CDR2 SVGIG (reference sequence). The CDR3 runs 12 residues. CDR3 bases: TGTGCCTGGACAGGGGAGGGCGGGACCCAGTACTTC. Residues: CAWTGEGGTQYF.

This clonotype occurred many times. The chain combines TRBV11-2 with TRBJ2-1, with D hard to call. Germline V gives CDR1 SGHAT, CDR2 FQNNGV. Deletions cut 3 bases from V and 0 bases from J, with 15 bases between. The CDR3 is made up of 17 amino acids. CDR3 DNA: TGTGCCAGCAGCTTGCACGGGTTGACGGACTCCTACAATGAGCAGTTCTTC. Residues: CASSLHGLTDSYNEQFF.

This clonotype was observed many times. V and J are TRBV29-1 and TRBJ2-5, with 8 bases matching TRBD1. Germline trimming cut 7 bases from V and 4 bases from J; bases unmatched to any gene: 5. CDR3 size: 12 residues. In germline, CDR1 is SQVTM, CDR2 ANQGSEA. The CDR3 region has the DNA TGCAGCGGACAGGGGTTGGGAGAGACCCAGTACTTC. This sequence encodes CSGQGLGETQYF.

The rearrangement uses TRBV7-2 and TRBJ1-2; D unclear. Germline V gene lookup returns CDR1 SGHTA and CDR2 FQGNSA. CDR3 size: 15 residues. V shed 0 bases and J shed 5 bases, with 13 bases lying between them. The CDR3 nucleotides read TGTGCCAGCAGCTTAGCTCTCACTCTGGGATATGGCTACACCTTC. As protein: CASSLALTLGYGYTF. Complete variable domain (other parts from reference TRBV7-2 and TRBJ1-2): GAGVSQSPSNKVTEKGKDVELRCDPISGHTALYWYRQSLGQGLEFLIYFQGNSAPDKSGLPSDRFSAERTGGSVSTLTIQRTQQEDSAVYLCASSLALTLGYGYTFGSGTRLTVV.

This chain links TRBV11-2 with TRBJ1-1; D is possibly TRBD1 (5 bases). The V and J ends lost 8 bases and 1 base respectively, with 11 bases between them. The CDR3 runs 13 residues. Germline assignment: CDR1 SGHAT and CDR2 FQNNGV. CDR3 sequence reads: CASATTGNTEAFF. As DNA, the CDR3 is TGTGCCAGCGCAACAACAGGGAACACTGAAGCTTTCTTT.

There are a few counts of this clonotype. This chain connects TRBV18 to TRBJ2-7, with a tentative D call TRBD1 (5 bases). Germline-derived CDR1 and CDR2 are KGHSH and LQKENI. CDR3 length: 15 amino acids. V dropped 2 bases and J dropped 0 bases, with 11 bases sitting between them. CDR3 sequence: CASSPRGQSSYEQYF. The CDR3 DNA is TGTGCCAGCTCACCAAGAGGACAATCCTCCTACGAGCAGTACTTC.

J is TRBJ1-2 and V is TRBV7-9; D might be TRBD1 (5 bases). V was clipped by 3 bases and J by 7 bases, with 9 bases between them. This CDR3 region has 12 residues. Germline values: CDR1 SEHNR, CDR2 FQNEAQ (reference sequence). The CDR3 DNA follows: TGTGCCAGCAGCTTTAGCGGGGGTGGCTACACCTTC. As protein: CASSFSGGGYTF.

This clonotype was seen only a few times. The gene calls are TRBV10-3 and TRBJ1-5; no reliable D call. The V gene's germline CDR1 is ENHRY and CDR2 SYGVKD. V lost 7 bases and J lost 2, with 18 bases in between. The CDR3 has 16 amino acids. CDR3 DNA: TGTGCCATCACCCCGAGTTTCCGGGAAGGCAATCAGCCCCAGCATTTT. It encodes CAITPSFREGNQPQHF.

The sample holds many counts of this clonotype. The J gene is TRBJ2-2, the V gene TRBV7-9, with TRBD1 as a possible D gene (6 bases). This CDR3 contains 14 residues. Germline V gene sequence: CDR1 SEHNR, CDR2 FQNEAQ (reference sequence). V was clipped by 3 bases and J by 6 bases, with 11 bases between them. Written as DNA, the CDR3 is TGTGCCAGCAGCTTGAGGGGGTCGTCCGGGGAGCTGTTTTTT. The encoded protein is CASSLRGSSGELFF.

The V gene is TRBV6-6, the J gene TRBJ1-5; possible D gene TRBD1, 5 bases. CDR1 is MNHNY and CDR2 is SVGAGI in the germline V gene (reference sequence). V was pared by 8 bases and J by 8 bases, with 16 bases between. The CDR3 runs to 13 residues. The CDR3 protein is CASRDSMFKPQHF. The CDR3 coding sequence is TGTGCCAGCCGGGACTCGATGTTTAAGCCCCAGCATTTT.

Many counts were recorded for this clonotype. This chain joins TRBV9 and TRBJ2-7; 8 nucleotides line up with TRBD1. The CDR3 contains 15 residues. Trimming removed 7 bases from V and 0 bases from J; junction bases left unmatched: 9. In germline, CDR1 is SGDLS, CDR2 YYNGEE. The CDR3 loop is CASRPPGQDSYEQYV. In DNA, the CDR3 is TGTGCCAGCCGCCCTCCGGGACAGGACTCCTACGAGCAGTACGTC.

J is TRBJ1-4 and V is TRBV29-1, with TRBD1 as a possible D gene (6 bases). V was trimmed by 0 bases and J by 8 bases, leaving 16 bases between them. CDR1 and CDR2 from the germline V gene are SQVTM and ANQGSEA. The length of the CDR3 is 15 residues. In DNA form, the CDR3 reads TGCAGCGTTGAAGAGGGTAGGGGACACCTCGAAAAACTGTTTTTT. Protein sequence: CSVEEGRGHLEKLFF.

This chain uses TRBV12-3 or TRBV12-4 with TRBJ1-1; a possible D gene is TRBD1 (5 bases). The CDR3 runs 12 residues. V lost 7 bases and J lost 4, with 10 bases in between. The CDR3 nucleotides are TGTGCCAGCATCGATGGGGCCACTGAAGCTTTCTTT. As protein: CASIDGATEAFF.

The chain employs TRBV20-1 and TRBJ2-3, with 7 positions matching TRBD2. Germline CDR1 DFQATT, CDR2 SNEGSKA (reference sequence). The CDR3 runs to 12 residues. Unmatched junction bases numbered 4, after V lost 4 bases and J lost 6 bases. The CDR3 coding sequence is TGCAGTGCTACTCGGGGGGAGGATACGCAGTATTTT. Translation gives CSATRGEDTQYF.